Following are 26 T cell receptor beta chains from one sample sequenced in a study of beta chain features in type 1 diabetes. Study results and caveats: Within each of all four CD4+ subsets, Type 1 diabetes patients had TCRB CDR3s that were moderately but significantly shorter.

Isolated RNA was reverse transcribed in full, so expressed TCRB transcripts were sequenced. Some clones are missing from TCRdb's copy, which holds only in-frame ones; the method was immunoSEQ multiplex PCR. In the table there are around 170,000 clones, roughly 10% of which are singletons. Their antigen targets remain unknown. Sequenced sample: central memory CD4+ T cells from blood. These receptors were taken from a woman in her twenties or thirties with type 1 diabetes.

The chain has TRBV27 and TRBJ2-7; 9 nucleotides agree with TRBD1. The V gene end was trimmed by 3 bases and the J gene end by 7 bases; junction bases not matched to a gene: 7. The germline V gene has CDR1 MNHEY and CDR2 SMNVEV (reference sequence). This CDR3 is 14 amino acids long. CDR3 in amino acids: CASSFWDRAHEQYF. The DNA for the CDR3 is TGTGCCAGCAGTTTCTGGGACAGGGCTCATGAGCAGTACTTC.

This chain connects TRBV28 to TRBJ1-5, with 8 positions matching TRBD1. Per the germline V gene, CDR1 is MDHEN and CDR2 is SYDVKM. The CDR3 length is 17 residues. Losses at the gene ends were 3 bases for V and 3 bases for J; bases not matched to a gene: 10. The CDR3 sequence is CASSFDGTGTNNQPQHF. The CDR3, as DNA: TGTGCCAGCAGTTTCGACGGGACAGGTACGAACAATCAGCCCCAGCATTTT.

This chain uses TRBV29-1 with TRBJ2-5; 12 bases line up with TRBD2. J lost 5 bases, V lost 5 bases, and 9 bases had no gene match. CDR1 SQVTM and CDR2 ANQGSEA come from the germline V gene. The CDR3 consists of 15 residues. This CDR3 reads CSVSGLAGPTETQYF. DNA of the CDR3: TGCAGCGTTTCGGGACTAGCGGGTCCCACGGAGACCCAGTACTTC. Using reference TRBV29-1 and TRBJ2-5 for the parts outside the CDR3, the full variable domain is SAVISQKPSRDICQRGTSLTIQCQVDSQVTMMFWYRQQPGQSLTLIATANQGSEATYESGFVIDKFPISRPNLTFSTLTVSNMSPEDSSIYLCSVSGLAGPTETQYFGPGTRLLVL.

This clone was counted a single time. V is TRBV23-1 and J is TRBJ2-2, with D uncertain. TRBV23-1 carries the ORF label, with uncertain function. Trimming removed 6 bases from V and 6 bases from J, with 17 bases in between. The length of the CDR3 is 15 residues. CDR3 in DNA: TGCGCCAGCAGCTTAGGTTTGGAGTACGCCGGGGAGCTGTTTTTT. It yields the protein CASSLGLEYAGELFF.

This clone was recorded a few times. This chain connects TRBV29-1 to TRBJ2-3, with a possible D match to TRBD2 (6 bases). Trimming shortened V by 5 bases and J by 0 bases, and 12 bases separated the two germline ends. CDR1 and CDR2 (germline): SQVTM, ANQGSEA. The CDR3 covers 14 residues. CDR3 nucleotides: TGCAGCGTTCGCTCCGGGACTAGCACAGATACGCAGTATTTT. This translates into CSVRSGTSTDTQYF.

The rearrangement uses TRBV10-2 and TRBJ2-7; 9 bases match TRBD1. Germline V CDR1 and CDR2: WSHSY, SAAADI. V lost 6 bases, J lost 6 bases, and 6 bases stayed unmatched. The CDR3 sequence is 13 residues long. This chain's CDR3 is CASSSGTGREQYF. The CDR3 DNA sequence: TGCGCCAGCAGCTCCGGGACAGGGCGCGAGCAGTACTTC.

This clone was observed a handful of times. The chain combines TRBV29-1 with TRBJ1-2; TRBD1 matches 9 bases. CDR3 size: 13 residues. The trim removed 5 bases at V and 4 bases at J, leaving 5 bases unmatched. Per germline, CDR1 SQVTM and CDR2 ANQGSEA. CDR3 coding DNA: TGCAGCGTTCAACAGGGGGCGGGCTATGGCTACACCTTC. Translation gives CSVQQGAGYGYTF.

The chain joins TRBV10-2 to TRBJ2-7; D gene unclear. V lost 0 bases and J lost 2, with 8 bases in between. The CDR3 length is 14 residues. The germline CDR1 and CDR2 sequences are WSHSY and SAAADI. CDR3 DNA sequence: TGCGCCAGCAGTGAGTCACATCGTACCTACGAGCAGTACTTC. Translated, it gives CASSESHRTYEQYF.

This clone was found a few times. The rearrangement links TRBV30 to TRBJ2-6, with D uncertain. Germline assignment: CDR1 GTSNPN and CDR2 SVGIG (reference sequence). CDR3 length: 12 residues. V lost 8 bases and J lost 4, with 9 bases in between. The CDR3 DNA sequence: TGTGCCCACGAGAGGGGGGCCAACGTCCTGACTTTC. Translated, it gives CAHERGANVLTF.

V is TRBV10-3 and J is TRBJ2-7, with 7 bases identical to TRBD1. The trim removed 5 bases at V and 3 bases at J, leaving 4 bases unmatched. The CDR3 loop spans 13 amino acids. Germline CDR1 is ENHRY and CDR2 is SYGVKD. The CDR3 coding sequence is TGTGCCATCAGTAGGGACAGCGGCTACGAGCAGTACTTC. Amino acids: CAISRDSGYEQYF.

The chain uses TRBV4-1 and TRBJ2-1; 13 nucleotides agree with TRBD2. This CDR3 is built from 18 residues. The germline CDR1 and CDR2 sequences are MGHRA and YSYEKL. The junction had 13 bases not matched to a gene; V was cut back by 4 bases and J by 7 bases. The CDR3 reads CASSLIGTSGTRGNEQFF. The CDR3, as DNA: TGCGCCAGCAGCCTTATAGGGACTAGCGGGACTCGGGGGAATGAGCAGTTCTTC.

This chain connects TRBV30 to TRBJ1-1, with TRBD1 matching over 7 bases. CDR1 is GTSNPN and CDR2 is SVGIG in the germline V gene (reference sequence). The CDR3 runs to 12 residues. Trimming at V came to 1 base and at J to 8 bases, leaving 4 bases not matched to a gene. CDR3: CAWSGQGVEAFF. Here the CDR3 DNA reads TGTGCCTGGAGTGGACAGGGAGTCGAAGCTTTCTTT.

The CDR3 region is CASSPLQGRNTEAFF. DNA for the CDR3: TGTGCCAGCAGCCCCCTACAGGGAAGGAACACTGAAGCTTTCTTT. The J gene is TRBJ1-1, the V gene TRBV4-2; D possibly corresponds to TRBD1 (6 bases). Germline lookup yields CDR1 LGHNA and CDR2 YNFKEQ. The CDR3 totals 15 residues. The V gene lost 4 bases and the J gene lost 1 base, with 13 bases spanning the gap.

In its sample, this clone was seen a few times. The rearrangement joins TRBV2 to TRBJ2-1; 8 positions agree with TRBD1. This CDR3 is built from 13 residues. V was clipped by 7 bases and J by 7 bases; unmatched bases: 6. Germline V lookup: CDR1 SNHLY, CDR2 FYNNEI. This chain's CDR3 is CASKGDRGNEQFF. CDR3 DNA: TGTGCCAGCAAAGGAGACAGGGGTAATGAGCAGTTCTTC.

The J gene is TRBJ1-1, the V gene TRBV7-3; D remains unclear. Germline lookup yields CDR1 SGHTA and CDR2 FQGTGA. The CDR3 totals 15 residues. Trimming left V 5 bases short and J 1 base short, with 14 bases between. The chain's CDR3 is CASSLSLGPNTEAFF. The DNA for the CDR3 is TGTGCCAGCAGCCTCTCTCTTGGGCCGAACACTGAAGCTTTCTTT.

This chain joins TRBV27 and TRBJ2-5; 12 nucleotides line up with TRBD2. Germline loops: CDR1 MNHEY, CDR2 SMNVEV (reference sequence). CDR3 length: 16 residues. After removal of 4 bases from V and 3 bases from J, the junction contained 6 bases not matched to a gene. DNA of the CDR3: TGTGCCAGCAGTTCTCTAGCGGGAGGGTCGGAAGAGACCCAGTACTTC. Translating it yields CASSSLAGGSEETQYF.

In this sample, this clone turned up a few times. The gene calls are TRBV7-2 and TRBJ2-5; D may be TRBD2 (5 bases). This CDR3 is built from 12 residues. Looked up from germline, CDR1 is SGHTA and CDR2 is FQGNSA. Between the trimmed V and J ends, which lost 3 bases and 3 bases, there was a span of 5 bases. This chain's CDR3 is CASSLREETQYF. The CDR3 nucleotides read TGTGCCAGCAGCTTGAGGGAAGAGACCCAGTACTTC. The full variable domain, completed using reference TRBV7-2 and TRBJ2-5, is GAGVSQSPSNKVTEKGKDVELRCDPISGHTALYWYRQSLGQGLEFLIYFQGNSAPDKSGLPSDRFSAERTGGSVSTLTIQRTQQEDSAVYLCASSLREETQYFGPGTRLLVL.

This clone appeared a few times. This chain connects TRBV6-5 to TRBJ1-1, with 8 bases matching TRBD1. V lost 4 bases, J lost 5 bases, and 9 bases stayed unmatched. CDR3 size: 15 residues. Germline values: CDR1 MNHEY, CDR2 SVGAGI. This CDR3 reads CASSSLGTGGTEAFF. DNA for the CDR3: TGTGCCAGCAGTTCACTCGGGACAGGAGGGACTGAAGCTTTCTTT.

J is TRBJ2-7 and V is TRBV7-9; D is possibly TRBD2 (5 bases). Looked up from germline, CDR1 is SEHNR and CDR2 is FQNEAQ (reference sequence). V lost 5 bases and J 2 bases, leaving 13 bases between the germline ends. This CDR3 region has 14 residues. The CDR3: CASSPRTDTYEQYF. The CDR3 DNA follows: TGTGCCAGCAGCCCGCGGACTGATACCTACGAGCAGTACTTC.

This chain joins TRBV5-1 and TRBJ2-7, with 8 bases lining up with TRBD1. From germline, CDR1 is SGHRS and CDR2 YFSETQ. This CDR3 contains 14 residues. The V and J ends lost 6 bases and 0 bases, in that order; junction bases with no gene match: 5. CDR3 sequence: CASTRTGSSYEQYF. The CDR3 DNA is TGCGCCAGCACCAGGACAGGGAGCTCCTACGAGCAGTACTTC.

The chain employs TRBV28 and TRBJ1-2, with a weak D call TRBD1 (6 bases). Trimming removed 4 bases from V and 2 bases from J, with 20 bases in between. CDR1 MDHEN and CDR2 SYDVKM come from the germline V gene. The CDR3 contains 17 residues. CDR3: CASSSPRGGAGNYGYTF. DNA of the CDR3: TGTGCCAGCAGTTCCCCTCGTGGGGGGGCGGGAAACTATGGCTACACCTTC.

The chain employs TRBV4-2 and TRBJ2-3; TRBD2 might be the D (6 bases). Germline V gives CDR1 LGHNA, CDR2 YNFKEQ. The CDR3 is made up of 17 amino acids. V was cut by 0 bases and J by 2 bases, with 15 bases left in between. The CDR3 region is CASSQDPEGGYTDTQYF. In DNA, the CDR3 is TGTGCCAGCAGCCAAGATCCGGAGGGAGGCTACACAGATACGCAGTATTTT.

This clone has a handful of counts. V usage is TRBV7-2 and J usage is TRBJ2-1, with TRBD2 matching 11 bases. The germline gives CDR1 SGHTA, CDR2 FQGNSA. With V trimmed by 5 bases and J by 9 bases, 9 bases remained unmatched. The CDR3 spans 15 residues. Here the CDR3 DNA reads TGTGCCAGCAGCCGAGCGGCTAGCGGGAGGCGTGAGCAGTTCTTC. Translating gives CASSRAASGRREQFF.

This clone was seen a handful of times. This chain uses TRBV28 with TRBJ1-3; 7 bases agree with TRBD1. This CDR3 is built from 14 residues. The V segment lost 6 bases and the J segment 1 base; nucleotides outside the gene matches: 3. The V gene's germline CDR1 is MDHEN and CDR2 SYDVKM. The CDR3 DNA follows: TGTGCCAGCAGGCGACAGGGATCTGGAAACACCATATATTTT. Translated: CASRRQGSGNTIYF. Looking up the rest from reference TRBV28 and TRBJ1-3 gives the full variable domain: DVKVTQSSRYLVKRTGEKVFLECVQDMDHENMFWYRQDPGLGLRLIYFSYDVKMKEKGDIPEGYSVSREKKERFSLILESASTNQTSMYLCASRRQGSGNTIYFGEGSWLTVV.

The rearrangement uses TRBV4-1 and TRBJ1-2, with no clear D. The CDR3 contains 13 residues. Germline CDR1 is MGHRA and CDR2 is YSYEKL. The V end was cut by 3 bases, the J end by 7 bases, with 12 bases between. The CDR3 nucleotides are TGCGCCAGCAGCCACGGCCAGGAGGGTGGCTACACCTTC. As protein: CASSHGQEGGYTF.

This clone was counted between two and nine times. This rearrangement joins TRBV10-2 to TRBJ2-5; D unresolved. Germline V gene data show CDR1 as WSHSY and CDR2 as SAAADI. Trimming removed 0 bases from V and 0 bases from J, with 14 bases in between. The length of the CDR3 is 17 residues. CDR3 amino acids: CASSESGPPAYQETQYF. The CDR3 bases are TGCGCCAGCAGTGAGTCTGGGCCCCCCGCTTACCAAGAGACCCAGTACTTC.